These T cell receptor beta chains were read from a single sample in a study of blood T cell repertoires in COVID-19. The table came from immunoSEQ multiplex PCR; TCRdb's copy has only in-frame clones and leaves some out. The sample contains around 97,000 clones, 87% of which appear only once. Sequencing was done on a sample of peripheral blood. Receptor source: a human donor in a cohort sampled during active COVID-19. Each CDR3 is given with its conserved first and last residue. The order of the fields is CDR3 protein, CDR3 DNA, clone size, J gene, D gene, V gene. A D gene is named only where the DNA matches it firmly. Clone size appears in some rows only: once, few, many, or a class for an expanded clone.

CASSSKKAPYNEQFF | TGTGCCAGCAGCTCAAAAAAAGCCCCCTACAATGAGCAGTTCTTC | - | TRBJ2-1 | - | TRBV7-9
CASSDSTSFNEKLFF | TGCGCCAGCAGTGACTCGACAAGTTTCAATGAAAAACTGTTTTTT | few | TRBJ1-4 | - | TRBV10-1
CASSLRGFTYEQYF | TGCGCCAGCAGCTTGCGGGGTTTCACCTACGAGCAGTACTTC | - | TRBJ2-7 | - | TRBV5-1
CASSLSSSGRLLFF | TGTGCCAGCAGTTTATCATCTAGCGGGAGGTTACTGTTCTTC | - | TRBJ2-1 | TRBD2 | TRBV27
CASSYGLWTGELFF | TGTGCCAGCAGTTACGGACTCTGGACCGGGGAGCTGTTTTTT | few | TRBJ2-2 | - | TRBV6-5
CASRTDQETQYF | TGCGCCAGCAGGACAGACCAAGAGACCCAGTACTTC | - | TRBJ2-5 | - | TRBV5-1
CASAFGAEQETQYF | TGTGCCAGTGCCTTTGGGGCGGAACAAGAGACCCAGTACTTC | - | TRBJ2-5 | - | TRBV19
CASSLVSETQYF | TGTGCCAGCAGCTTAGTCTCTGAGACCCAGTACTTC | - | TRBJ2-5 | - | TRBV7-9
CASSRGGLSDEQYF | TGTGCCAGTAGTCGCGGGGGGCTATCGGACGAGCAGTACTTC | - | TRBJ2-7 | TRBD2 | TRBV6-5
CATSRGALTGEGYEQYF | TGTGCCACCAGCAGGGGGGCACTAACAGGGGAAGGCTACGAGCAGTACTTC | - | TRBJ2-7 | TRBD1 | TRBV15
CASSYGDSNEKLFF | TGTGCCAGCAGTTACGGGGACAGCAATGAAAAACTGTTTTTT | - | TRBJ1-4 | TRBD1 | TRBV6-6
CASSPGMIAFF | TGTGCCAGCAGTCCAGGTATGATCGCTTTCTTT | - | TRBJ1-1 | - | TRBV12-3/TRBV12-4
CASSQDRGPLLNTEAFF | TGTGCCAGCAGCCAAGATAGGGGGCCTTTACTGAACACTGAAGCTTTCTTT | once | TRBJ1-1 | TRBD1 | TRBV14
CASSQESGGPRAQYF | TGTGCCAGCAGCCAAGAGTCGGGAGGGCCTAGGGCGCAGTATTTT | - | TRBJ2-3 | TRBD2 | TRBV4-2
CASTPGAYNEQFF | TGTGCCAGCACCCCAGGGGCGTACAATGAGCAGTTCTTC | - | TRBJ2-1 | - | TRBV6-2/TRBV6-3
CASSQETGTAEKLFF | TGTGCCAGCAGCCAAGAAACCGGGACAGCTGAAAAACTGTTTTTT | medium-sized | TRBJ1-4 | TRBD1 | TRBV4-2
CASSLMSGVGYGYTF | TGTGCCAGCAGCTTAATGTCGGGGGTTGGCTATGGCTACACCTTC | - | TRBJ1-2 | - | TRBV5-4
CASSRQGLVRGYTF | TGTGCCAGCAGTCGACAGGGCTTAGTGAGAGGCTACACCTTC | - | TRBJ1-2 | TRBD1 | TRBV6-5
CASSLNLRSYDTGELFF | TGTGCCAGCAGCTTAAACCTTCGGTCGTACGACACCGGGGAGCTGTTTTTT | - | TRBJ2-2 | - | TRBV7-2
CASSMGTGGNTGELFF | TGTGCCAGCAGTATGGGGACAGGGGGAAACACCGGGGAGCTGTTTTTT | - | TRBJ2-2 | TRBD1 | TRBV9
CASSELRSQAKNIQYF | TGTGCCAGCAGTGAACTAAGAAGCCAAGCCAAAAACATTCAGTACTTC | - | TRBJ2-4 | - | TRBV27
CASSFRGQETGELFF | TGTGCCAGCAGCTTTAGGGGGCAGGAGACCGGGGAGCTGTTTTTT | - | TRBJ2-2 | TRBD1 | TRBV11-2
CASSLGVRGREFF | TGTGCCAGCAGCTTGGGGGTCAGAGGGAGGGAGTTCTTC | - | TRBJ2-1 | TRBD2 | TRBV7-2
CASSLGTASNQPQHF | TGCGCCAGCAGCCTAGGGACAGCCAGCAATCAGCCCCAGCATTTT | few | TRBJ1-5 | TRBD1 | TRBV5-1
CASSVSETGGISNQPQHF | TGTGCCAGCAGCGTGTCCGAGACAGGGGGTATTAGCAATCAGCCCCAGCATTTT | once | TRBJ1-5 | TRBD1 | TRBV9
CASSLAAGGPRNEQFF | TGTGCCAGCAGCTTAGCAGCGGGAGGGCCGAGAAATGAGCAGTTCTTC | - | TRBJ2-1 | TRBD2 | TRBV7-9
CATADRGDYGYTF | TGTGCCACCGCGGACCGGGGAGACTATGGCTACACCTTC | - | TRBJ1-2 | - | TRBV12-3/TRBV12-4
CATSDIAGDSTDTQYF | TGTGCCACCAGTGATATAGCGGGAGACAGCACAGATACGCAGTATTTT | - | TRBJ2-3 | TRBD2 | TRBV24-1
CASSLSWGRRKPSYEQYF | TGTGCCAGCAGTTTAAGTTGGGGCCGCAGGAAACCCTCCTACGAGCAGTACTTC | - | TRBJ2-7 | - | TRBV28
CASSETGTIRTDTQYF | TGTGCCAGTAGTGAAACCGGGACTATCCGCACAGATACGCAGTATTTT | - | TRBJ2-3 | TRBD2 | TRBV19
CASSSSQGSSRYTF | TGTGCCAGCAGCTCCTCACAGGGTTCCAGTCGCTACACCTTC | - | TRBJ1-2 | - | TRBV7-3
CASSVGGVADDEQFF | TGTGCCAGCAGCGTAGGAGGGGTAGCGGATGATGAGCAGTTCTTC | - | TRBJ2-1 | - | TRBV9
CASSAHPSGRAFF | TGTGCCAGCAGCGCACACCCGTCAGGCCGGGCTTTCTTT | - | TRBJ1-1 | - | TRBV7-2
CASTWSPSYEQYF | TGTGCCAGCACCTGGAGTCCGTCCTACGAGCAGTACTTC | - | TRBJ2-7 | - | TRBV27
CASSSGLAAPGSTDTQYF | TGTGCCAGCAGCTCAGGGCTAGCGGCGCCCGGAAGCACAGATACGCAGTATTTT | - | TRBJ2-3 | TRBD2 | TRBV11-3
CASSLGLAGLRIQYF | TGTGCCAGCAGCTTGGGACTAGCGGGATTACGCATTCAGTACTTC | - | TRBJ2-4 | TRBD2 | TRBV7-2
CASNTGVGTEAFF | TGTGCCAGTAATACAGGGGTTGGGACTGAAGCTTTCTTT | - | TRBJ1-1 | TRBD1 | TRBV5-8
CASSLVAATGELFF | TGTGCCAGCAGCTTAGTAGCGGCCACCGGGGAGCTGTTTTTT | - | TRBJ2-2 | - | TRBV7-2
CASSLERLREQYF | TGTGCCAGCAGCTTAGAGAGGCTTCGCGAGCAGTACTTC | - | TRBJ2-7 | - | TRBV11-2
CASSPGGSNEQYF | TGTGCCAGCAGTCCGGGGGGGTCGAACGAGCAGTACTTC | once | TRBJ2-7 | TRBD2 | TRBV9
CASSEASGQGDSPLHF | TGTGCCAGCAGTGAAGCCTCGGGACAGGGAGATTCACCCCTCCACTTT | - | TRBJ1-6 | TRBD1 | TRBV6-1
CASSWGGQPQHF | TGTGCCAGCAGCTGGGGGGGTCAGCCCCAGCATTTT | - | TRBJ1-5 | - | TRBV5-6
CASSQEGSGSSLSYEQYF | TGTGCCAGCAGCCAAGAAGGTAGCGGGAGTTCCCTCTCCTACGAGCAGTACTTC | few | TRBJ2-7 | TRBD2 | TRBV4-2
CASSQVGQGFPGELFF | TGTGCCAGCAGCCAAGTCGGACAGGGGTTCCCCGGGGAGCTGTTTTTT | - | TRBJ2-2 | TRBD1 | TRBV3-1/TRBV3-2